This T cell receptor beta chain was obtained from a study of blood T cells in healthy people across ages. In each sample, at least 6 million PBMCs were isolated. Total RNA extracted from each sample amounted to at least 6 micrograms. This clonotype was found many times. Antigen unknown. Alongside a J-beta primer mix, a sample-barcoded 5' primer served in a second PCR lasting about 7 to 11 cycles. TCRdb passed the 5' RACE reads through MiXCR, listing each CDR3 protein once. The sample has hundreds of thousands of distinct CDR3 sequences; about a third are singletons. Study-level points and caveats: Estimated diversity, derived from one million T cells, was regarded as an underestimate. Getting older went along with TCR beta diversity per million T cells dropping roughly linearly.

Looked up from germline, CDR1 is SGHAT and CDR2 is FQNNGV. The CDR3 is made up of 13 amino acids. V lost 5 bases and J lost 5, with 12 bases in between. The material sequenced was blood. The clonotype comes from an elderly woman in good health. The gene calls are TRBV11-2 and TRBJ1-1; D not certain. The CDR3 nucleotides are TGTGCCAGCAGCCCGCGGCAGAGGACTGAAGCTTTCTTT. This sequence encodes CASSPRQRTEAFF.